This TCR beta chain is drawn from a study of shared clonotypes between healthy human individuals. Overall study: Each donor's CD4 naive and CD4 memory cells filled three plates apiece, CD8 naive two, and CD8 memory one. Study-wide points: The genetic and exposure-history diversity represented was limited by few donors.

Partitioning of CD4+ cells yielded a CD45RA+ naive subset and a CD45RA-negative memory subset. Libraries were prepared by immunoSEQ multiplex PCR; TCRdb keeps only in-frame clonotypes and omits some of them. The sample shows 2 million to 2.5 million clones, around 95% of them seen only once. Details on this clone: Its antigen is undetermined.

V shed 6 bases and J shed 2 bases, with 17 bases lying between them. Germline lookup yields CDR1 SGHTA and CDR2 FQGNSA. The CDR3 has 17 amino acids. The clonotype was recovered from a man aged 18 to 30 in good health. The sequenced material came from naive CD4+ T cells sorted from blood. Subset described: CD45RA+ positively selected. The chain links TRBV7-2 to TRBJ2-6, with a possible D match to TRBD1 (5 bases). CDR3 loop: CASSLQASRTGANVLTF. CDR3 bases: TGTGCCAGCAGTTTACAGGCCTCTAGAACTGGGGCCAACGTCCTGACTTTC.